This T cell receptor beta chain was sequenced in a study of beta chain features in type 1 diabetes. V gave up 0 bases and J gave up 3 bases, with 12 bases separating them. Germline V gene sequence: CDR1 LGHNA, CDR2 YSLEER. This CDR3 has 16 amino acids. The sequenced template was cDNA made from the entire isolated RNA. Method: immunoSEQ multiplex PCR; TCRdb's copy keeps in-frame clones and lacks some. There are 200,000 to 250,000 clones in the sample; 12% to 15% occur only once, and about 0.03% lies in the top ten. This clone was seen more than once but under ten times. The sequenced material came from naive CD4+ T cells from blood. This receptor was obtained from a middle-aged woman in good health. V and J are TRBV4-3 and TRBJ2-1, with D perhaps matching TRBD1 (5 bases). The CDR3 sequence: CASSQDGAPGYNEQFF. CDR3 in DNA: TGCGCCAGCAGCCAAGATGGGGCTCCCGGCTACAATGAGCAGTTCTTC.